This T cell receptor beta chain appears in the sequencing data of a study of CD8 T cells in Susac syndrome. The study's findings and limits: A relatively small number of individuals underwent TCR sequencing and HLA analysis.

This CDR3 is built from 13 residues. CDR1 and CDR2 (germline): SQVTM, ANQGSEA. Trimming pared 3 bases from V and 4 bases from J, leaving 13 bases between. RNA in amounts of roughly 0.45 to 1 ug was reverse transcribed with random hexamers. TCRdb analysed the immunoSEQ multiplex PCR reads with MiXCR anew, one entry per CDR3 protein. The data contain under 550,000 distinct CDR3 sequences, 85% to 90% of them singletons. About this clonotype itself: The antigen is unknown.

The TCR originated in a human donor with multiple sclerosis. What was sequenced was CD8+ T cells from PBMCs. The chain carries TRBV29-1 and TRBJ2-7; D call uncertain. The CDR3 nucleotides read TGCAGCGTTGAGAATGGGCAGTCGTACGAGCAGTACTTC. It specifies CSVENGQSYEQYF.